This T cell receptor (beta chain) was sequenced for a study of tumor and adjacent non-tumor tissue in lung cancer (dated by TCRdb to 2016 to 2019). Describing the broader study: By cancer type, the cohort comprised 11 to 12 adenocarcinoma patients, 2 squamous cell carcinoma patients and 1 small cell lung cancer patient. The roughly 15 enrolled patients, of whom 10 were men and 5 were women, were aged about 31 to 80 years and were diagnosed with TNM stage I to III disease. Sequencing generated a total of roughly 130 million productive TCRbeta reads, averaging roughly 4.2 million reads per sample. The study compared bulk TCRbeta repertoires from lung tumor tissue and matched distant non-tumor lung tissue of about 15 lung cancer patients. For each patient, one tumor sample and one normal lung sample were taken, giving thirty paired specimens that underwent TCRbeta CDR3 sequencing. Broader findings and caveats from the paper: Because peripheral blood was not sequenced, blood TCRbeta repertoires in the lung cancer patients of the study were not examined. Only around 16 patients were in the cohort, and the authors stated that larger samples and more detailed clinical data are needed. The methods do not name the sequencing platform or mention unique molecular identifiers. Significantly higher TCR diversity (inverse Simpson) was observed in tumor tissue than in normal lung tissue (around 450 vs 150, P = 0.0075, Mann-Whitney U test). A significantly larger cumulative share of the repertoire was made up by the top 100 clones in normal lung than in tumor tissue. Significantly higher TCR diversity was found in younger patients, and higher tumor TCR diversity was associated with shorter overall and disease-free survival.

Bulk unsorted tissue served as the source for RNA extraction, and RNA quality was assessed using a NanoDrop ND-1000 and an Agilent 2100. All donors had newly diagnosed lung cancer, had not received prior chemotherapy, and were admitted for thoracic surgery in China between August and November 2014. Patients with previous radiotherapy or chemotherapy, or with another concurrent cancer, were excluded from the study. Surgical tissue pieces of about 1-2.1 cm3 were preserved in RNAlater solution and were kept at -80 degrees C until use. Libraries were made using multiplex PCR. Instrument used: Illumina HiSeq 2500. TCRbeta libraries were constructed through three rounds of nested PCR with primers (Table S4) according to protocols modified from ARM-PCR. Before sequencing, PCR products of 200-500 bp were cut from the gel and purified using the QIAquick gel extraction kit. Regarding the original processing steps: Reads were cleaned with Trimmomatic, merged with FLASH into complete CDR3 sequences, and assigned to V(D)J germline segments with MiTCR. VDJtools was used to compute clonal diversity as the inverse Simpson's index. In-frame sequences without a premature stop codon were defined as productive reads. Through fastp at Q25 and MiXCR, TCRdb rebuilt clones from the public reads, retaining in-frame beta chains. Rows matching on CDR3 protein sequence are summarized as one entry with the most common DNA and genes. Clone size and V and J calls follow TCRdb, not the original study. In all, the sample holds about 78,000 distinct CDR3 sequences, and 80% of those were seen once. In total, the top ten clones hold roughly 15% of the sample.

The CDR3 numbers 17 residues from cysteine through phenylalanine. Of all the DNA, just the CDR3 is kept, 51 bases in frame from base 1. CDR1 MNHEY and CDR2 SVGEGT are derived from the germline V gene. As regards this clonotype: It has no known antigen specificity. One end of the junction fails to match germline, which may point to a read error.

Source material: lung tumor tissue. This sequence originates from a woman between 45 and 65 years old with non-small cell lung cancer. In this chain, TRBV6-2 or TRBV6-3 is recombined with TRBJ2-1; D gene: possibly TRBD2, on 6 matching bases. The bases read TGTGTCAGCAGTTACTCGCGGGGAGACGACAACCACAATGAGCAGTTCTTC. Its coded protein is CVSSYSRGDDNHNEQFF.